The entry below gives a single TCR beta chain sequence along with its context. Its cognate antigen has yet to be identified. One base away there is no much larger clone; base qualities are not given. The sample is drawn from a study of blood T cell repertoires in COVID-19 (dated by TCRdb to the early 2020s). In the study overall: Samples covering the acute and convalescent phases of COVID-19 were provided by collaborators in the United States, Italy and Spain. The material from the prospective study consisted of cDNA or gDNA derived from T cells, B-cell-depleted T cells, or PBMCs. The dataset comprised deeply sampled blood TCRbeta repertoires from subjects exposed to, actively infected with, or recovered from COVID-19. A freely available public database, intended as a resource for researchers studying the immune response to SARS-CoV-2, is where the repertoires were released. The samples were drawn from the first 160 participants of the ongoing ImmuneRACE study and from 950 to 1,500 subjects provided by 6 global collaborators. A de-identified subject ID, COVID-19 status, age in years and sex were almost always included in the sample metadata. Where available, HLA class I and class II types were taken from metadata supplied by the sample provider and were not determined by assay-based typing.

Each collaborating institution followed its own protocols to collect whole blood in K2EDTA tubes. For TCRbeta analysis, collaborators shipped samples as frozen whole blood, isolated PBMCs, or DNA extracted from either of those sample types. Overall study results and their limits: How much clinical and demographic metadata was included differed by source and by participant, and the metadata was provided uncurated.

From a lookup of the germline V gene, CDR1 and CDR2 are SGHTA and FQGNSA. From the cysteine through the phenylalanine, the CDR3 covers 19 amino acids. Only the CDR3 region is kept as DNA, spanning 57 bases read in frame from base 1. Relative to germline, V is missing 0 bases and J is missing 0 bases, with 8 bases of the junction outside any gene match. TCRbeta CDR3 regions were amplified from genomic DNA by means of the immunoSEQ Assay, a bias-controlled multiplex PCR. The paper's data handling went like this. The number of nucleated cells in each sample was estimated from the amplification of reference gene primers within the assay. Sequence reads were collapsed and filtered to measure the absolute abundance of every unique TCRbeta CDR3 rearrangement. For each sample, productive Simpson clonality was calculated as the square root of Simpson's diversity index across productive rearrangements. TCRdb's version of the immuneACCESS table is confined to in-frame rearrangements and falls short of the full clone set. An unresolved V gene accounts for under half of the shortfall where checked; the remainder is of unknown origin. That table furnishes V, J and clone size, whereas the DNA furnished D and trimming. Here the sample has roughly 69,000 clones; around 80% occur a single time. The ten largest clones take up 10% to 15% of the sample.

The receptor was isolated from a human donor in a cohort sampled during active COVID-19. In this chain, TRBV7-2 is recombined with TRBJ2-6, with 7 middle bases fitting TRBD2. The sequencing input was peripheral blood. CDR3 loop: CASSLALRGESSGANVLTF. The bases read TGTGCCAGCAGCTTAGCGCTACGGGGGGAAAGCTCTGGGGCCAACGTCCTGACTTTC.